The text below deals with one T cell receptor beta chain. This entry is derived from a study of control samples from healthy donors and cancer patients. TCRdb keeps only in-frame clones here, not all; method: immunoSEQ multiplex PCR. The sample lists about 170,000 clones, about 90% occurring once. There are 18 residues in the CDR3. Per the germline V gene, CDR1 is LGHDT and CDR2 is YNNKEL (reference sequence). V was cut by 0 bases and J by 0 bases, with 15 bases left in between. The sample consisted of blood. This receptor was taken from a woman in her thirties in good health. The chain is built from TRBV3-1 (or the pseudogene TRBV3-2) and TRBJ2-1; D is possibly TRBD2 (5 bases). The CDR3, as DNA: TGTGCCAGCAGCCAAGACTTCCCCGGGGAAAGCTCCTACAATGAGCAGTTCTTC. Its translation: CASSQDFPGESSYNEQFF.